The 14 T cell receptor beta chains presented below share a single source sample, sequenced in a study of blood T cells in healthy people across ages. Combining a sample-barcoded 5' primer with a J-beta primer mix, a second PCR ran for about 6 to 12 cycles. From the 5' RACE reads, TCRdb called clonotypes with MiXCR, one entry per CDR3 protein. Here the sample spans about 770,000 distinct CDR3 sequences, roughly 44% being singletons. The sample comprised blood. The source of these receptors is a man aged 55 to 70 in good health.

J is TRBJ1-1 and V is TRBV9, with a weak D call TRBD1 (5 bases). Germline CDR1 is SGDLS and CDR2 is YYNGEE. CDR3 size: 14 residues. Between the trimmed V and J ends, which lost 0 bases and 4 bases, there was a span of 10 bases. The CDR3 protein is CASSVGQGSTEAFF. DNA of the CDR3: TGTGCCAGCAGCGTAGGCCAGGGCAGCACTGAAGCTTTCTTT.

This sequence joins TRBV5-1 and TRBJ2-7, with TRBD1 identical over 10 bases. The V segment lost 4 bases and the J segment 3 bases; nucleotides outside the gene matches: 7. This CDR3 comprises 15 residues. From germline, CDR1 is SGHRS and CDR2 YFSETQ. The CDR3 loop reads CASSQMGQGRYEQYF. CDR3 nucleotide sequence: TGCGCCAGCAGCCAGATGGGACAGGGGCGCTACGAGCAGTACTTC.

This sequence joins TRBV9 and TRBJ2-1; 10 bases fit TRBD2. With 2 bases clipped from V and 10 bases from J, the junction kept 6 bases outside the gene matches. Germline V lookup: CDR1 SGDLS, CDR2 YYNGEE. The CDR3 totals 14 residues. CDR3 in amino acids: CASSVSGGFGEQFF. The CDR3 nucleotides read TGTGCCAGCAGCGTTAGCGGGGGGTTTGGCGAGCAGTTCTTC.

The sample holds many counts of this clonotype. The chain combines TRBV3-1 with TRBJ2-3; 7 bases are shared with TRBD2. The CDR3 extends over 14 amino acids. The germline V gene has CDR1 LGHDT and CDR2 YNNKEL (reference sequence). Trimming removed 4 bases from V and 4 bases from J; junction bases left unmatched: 5. The CDR3 nucleotides read TGTGCCAGCAGCCTGTCGACTAGCCCAGATACGCAGTATTTT. Translating it yields CASSLSTSPDTQYF.

The rearrangement uses TRBV12-3 or TRBV12-4 and TRBJ1-4; the D gene is possibly TRBD1 (5 bases). The CDR3 loop spans 12 amino acids. Trimming shortened V by 6 bases and J by 11 bases, and 13 bases separated the two germline ends. This chain's CDR3 is CASSETTDKLFF. CDR3 sequence (DNA): TGTGCCAGCAGCGAGACGACAGATAAACTGTTTTTT.

The rearrangement uses TRBV7-2 and TRBJ2-7, with a weak D call TRBD2 (5 bases). CDR3 length: 16 amino acids. CDR1 SGHTA and CDR2 FQGNSA come from the germline V gene. Trimming stripped 4 bases from V and 0 bases from J, with 16 bases between. In DNA, the CDR3 is TGTGCCAGCAGCTACGGCGCGGGCTTAACCTCCTACGAGCAGTACTTC. This translates into CASSYGAGLTSYEQYF.

The rearrangement links TRBV29-1 to TRBJ2-5; no firm D call. V was pared by 5 bases and J by 3 bases, with 13 bases between. The CDR3 has 13 residues. Germline values: CDR1 SQVTM, CDR2 ANQGSEA. CDR3 bases: TGCAGCGTTTTCAGCCTTACGAAAGAGACCCAGTACTTC. As protein: CSVFSLTKETQYF.

This clonotype was detected only a few times. The chain links TRBV9 to TRBJ2-2; D is perhaps TRBD2 (6 bases). The V gene lost 6 bases and the J gene lost 2 bases, with 11 bases spanning the gap. The CDR3 covers 14 residues. CDR1 is SGDLS, CDR2 YYNGEE, per germline. The CDR3 bases are TGTGCCAGCACGGGGGATTTCAACACCGGGGAGCTGTTTTTT. Amino acid sequence: CASTGDFNTGELFF. Based on the CDR3 plus reference TRBV9 and TRBJ2-2, the full variable domain is DSGVTQTPKHLITATGQRVTLRCSPRSGDLSVYWYQQSLDQGLQFLIQYYNGEERAKGNILERFSAQQFPDLHSELNLSSLELGDSALYFCASTGDFNTGELFFGEGSRLTVL.

This chain links TRBV5-1 with TRBJ2-1, with D perhaps matching TRBD1 (5 bases). The germline gives CDR1 SGHRS, CDR2 YFSETQ. V was trimmed by 4 bases and J by 6 bases, leaving 14 bases between them. The CDR3 runs to 14 residues. For the CDR3, the DNA is TGCGCCAGCAGCCCGGACAATTTGGGCAATGAGCAGTTCTTC. It is translated as CASSPDNLGNEQFF.

The rearrangement uses TRBV5-1 and TRBJ2-3; 13 bases map to TRBD2. CDR3 length: 15 amino acids. The germline V gene has CDR1 SGHRS and CDR2 YFSETQ. J gave up 6 bases and V 4 bases, and 5 bases lay outside the gene matches. The DNA of the CDR3 is TGCGCCAGCAGCGTTGGACTAGCGGGGGCCGATACGCAGTATTTT. It encodes CASSVGLAGADTQYF.

This chain links TRBV7-8 with TRBJ2-4; D is unclear. The CDR3 runs 15 residues. CDR1 and CDR2 from the germline V gene are SGHVS and FQNEAQ. V lost 5 bases and J 3 bases, leaving 14 bases between the germline ends. The CDR3 nucleotides are TGTGCCAGCAGCGGCCTTCGCGATGGCAAAAACATTCAGTACTTC. Translated: CASSGLRDGKNIQYF.

The rearrangement joins TRBV20-1 to TRBJ2-5; no clear D. V gave up 6 bases and J gave up 4 bases, with 12 bases separating them. The CDR3 has 12 residues. From germline, CDR1 is DFQATT and CDR2 SNEGSKA (reference sequence). CDR3 DNA: TGCAGTGCCAGGCTAGGGCGAGAGACCCAGTACTTC. It yields the protein CSARLGRETQYF.

This sequence joins TRBV6-2 or TRBV6-3 and TRBJ2-7; D possibly corresponds to TRBD2 (6 bases). Trimming shortened V by 1 base and J by 0 bases, and 10 bases separated the two germline ends. The CDR3 sequence is 15 residues long. CDR1 is MNHEY, CDR2 SVGEGT, per germline. The chain's CDR3 is CASSYFDSGSYEQYF. CDR3 DNA sequence: TGTGCCAGCAGTTACTTCGATAGCGGCTCCTACGAGCAGTACTTC.

A few counts support this clonotype. This chain uses TRBV7-2 with TRBJ2-7; no clear D. Germline V lookup: CDR1 SGHTA, CDR2 FQGNSA. With 1 base removed from V and 3 bases from J, the gap between germline ends came to 10 bases. The CDR3 runs to 14 residues. The CDR3 DNA is TGTGCCAGCAGCTTAGATCGGATTTACTACGAGCAGTACTTC. This codes for CASSLDRIYYEQYF.